This paragraph reports one TCR beta chain. In assigning cohorts, the study relied on participant-reported clinical history. The data derive from a study of blood T cell repertoires in COVID-19. About the research overall: T cells, B-cell-depleted T cells, or PBMCs supplied cDNA or gDNA.

Sequencing was performed with immunoSEQ multiplex PCR; in TCRdb, only in-frame clones are kept and a portion is missing. This sample has some 400,000 clones, with 75% to 90% found just once. V dropped 6 bases and J dropped 6 bases, with 7 bases sitting between them. Germline assignment: CDR1 MDHEN and CDR2 SYDVKM. The CDR3 extends over 11 amino acids. Source material: PBMCs or T cells enriched from blood (not recorded which). This TCR was recovered from a man between 25 and 39 years old who had recovered from COVID-19. The genes are TRBV28 and TRBJ2-3, with D uncertain. CDR3 in DNA: TGTGCCAGCAGCCGGAGCGATACGCAGTATTTT. Protein sequence: CASSRSDTQYF.